This T cell receptor (beta chain) originates from a study of cytomegalovirus exposure and HLA in healthy donors. At sampling all donors were nominally healthy, likely with unrecorded immune exposures. Germline V gene sequence: CDR1 LGHNA, CDR2 YSLEER. V was clipped by 2 bases and J by 4 bases, with 11 bases between them. The CDR3 consists of 14 residues. Notes on this clone: The antigen remains undetermined.

The PCR ran on 60 Vbeta and 13 Jbeta primers. Method: immunoSEQ multiplex PCR; TCRdb's copy keeps in-frame clones and lacks some. The repertoire has some 70,000 clones, approximately 70% of them found once; the top ten carry 14%. Findings and caveats of the study: The number of N-insertions in an Asian-associated ancestry cluster was reportedly below the 666-donor mean in a later analysis.

The chain employs TRBV4-3 and TRBJ2-5; D is possibly TRBD1 (5 bases). The specimen sequenced was PBMCs. The sequence derives from a male donor in good health and CMV-seropositive. DNA for the CDR3: TGCGCCAGCAGCCAACGTAGGGGCGCAGAGACCCAGTACTTC. Protein product: CASSQRRGAETQYF.